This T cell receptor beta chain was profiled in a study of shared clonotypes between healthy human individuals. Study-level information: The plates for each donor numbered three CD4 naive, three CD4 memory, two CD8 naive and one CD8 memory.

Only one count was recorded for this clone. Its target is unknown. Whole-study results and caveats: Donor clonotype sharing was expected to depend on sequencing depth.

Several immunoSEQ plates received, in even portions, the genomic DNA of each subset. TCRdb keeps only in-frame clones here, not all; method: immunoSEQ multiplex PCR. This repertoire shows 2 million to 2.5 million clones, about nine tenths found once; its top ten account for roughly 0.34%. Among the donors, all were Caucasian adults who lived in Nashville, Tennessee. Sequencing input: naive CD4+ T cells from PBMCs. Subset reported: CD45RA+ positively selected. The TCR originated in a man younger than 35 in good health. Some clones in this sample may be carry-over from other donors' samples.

The CDR3 here is CASSLRGTSLAEQYF. The CDR3 bases are TGCGCCAGCAGCTTGCGGGGGACTAGCTTAGCCGAGCAGTACTTC. J is TRBJ2-7 and V is TRBV5-1, with 9 bases identical to TRBD2. Germline trimming cut 1 base from V and 6 bases from J; bases unmatched to any gene: 8. From germline, CDR1 is SGHRS and CDR2 YFSETQ. The CDR3 runs to 15 residues.